This TCR beta chain emerged from a study of shared clonotypes between healthy human individuals. Across the whole study: Plates per donor: three CD4 naive, three CD4 memory, two CD8 naive, one CD8 memory. Regarding the study as a whole: Sharing across several donors was seen in about 5% of naive CD4 clonotypes.

TCRdb keeps only in-frame clones here, not all; method: immunoSEQ multiplex PCR. The table includes about 1,800,000 clones, just under 95% detected once. It was CD45RO-negative cells, positively selected for CCR7, that made up naive CD8 cells, with terminally differentiated effector memory CD45RA+ cells excluded. Germline V gives CDR1 SGHVS, CDR2 FQNEAQ. After removal of 7 bases from V and 7 bases from J, the junction contained 11 bases not matched to a gene. The CDR3 runs to 15 residues. Regarding this clone: What it binds is not known.

The sample consisted of naive CD8+ T cells sorted from blood. This clonotype originated in a man aged 18 to 29 in good health. The chain has TRBV7-8 and TRBJ2-3, with 10 positions matching TRBD2. CDR3 in DNA: TGTGCCAGCACCCTAGGAGCGGGGGGGCTACATACGCAGTATTTT. Protein product: CASTLGAGGLHTQYF. The full variable domain, completed using reference TRBV7-8 and TRBJ2-3, is GAGVSQSPRYKVAKRGQDVALRCDPISGHVSLFWYQQALGQGPEFLTYFQNEAQLDKSGLPSDRFFAERPEGSVSTLKIQRTQQEDSAVYLCASTLGAGGLHTQYFGPGTRLTVL.